The count of the clone carrying this T cell receptor (beta chain) is one. These data are taken from a study of T cell clones after liver transplantation. With 5 bases removed from V and 7 bases from J, the gap between germline ends came to 14 bases. Germline V gives CDR1 KGHSH, CDR2 LQKENI. This CDR3 has 13 amino acids. Profiled with immunoSEQ multiplex PCR; TCRdb holds only in-frame clones, not every one. This sample has about 80,000 clones, with roughly 80% found just once. The clonotype comes from a human patient who received a liver transplant. Some T cells could come from the graft donor. The chain links TRBV18 to TRBJ2-5; possible D gene TRBD2, 5 bases. Sequenced material: CD4+ T cells from blood, taken 46 months after liver transplant. For the CDR3, the DNA is TGTGCCAGCTCATCCGGGATGAAAGGGACCCAGTACTTC. Translation gives CASSSGMKGTQYF.